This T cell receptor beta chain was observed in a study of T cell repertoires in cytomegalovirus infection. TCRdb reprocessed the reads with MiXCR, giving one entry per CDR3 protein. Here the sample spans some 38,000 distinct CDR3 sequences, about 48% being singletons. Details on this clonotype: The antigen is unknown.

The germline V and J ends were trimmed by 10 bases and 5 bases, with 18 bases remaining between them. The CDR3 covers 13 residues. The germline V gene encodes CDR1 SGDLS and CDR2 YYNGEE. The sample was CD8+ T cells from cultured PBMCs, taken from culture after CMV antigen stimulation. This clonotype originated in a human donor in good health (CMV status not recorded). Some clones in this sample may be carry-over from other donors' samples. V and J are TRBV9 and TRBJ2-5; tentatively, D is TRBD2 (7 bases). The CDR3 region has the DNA TGTGCCGCCTCCGGGGGGCCAGGGGAGACCCAGTACTTC. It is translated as CAASGGPGETQYF.